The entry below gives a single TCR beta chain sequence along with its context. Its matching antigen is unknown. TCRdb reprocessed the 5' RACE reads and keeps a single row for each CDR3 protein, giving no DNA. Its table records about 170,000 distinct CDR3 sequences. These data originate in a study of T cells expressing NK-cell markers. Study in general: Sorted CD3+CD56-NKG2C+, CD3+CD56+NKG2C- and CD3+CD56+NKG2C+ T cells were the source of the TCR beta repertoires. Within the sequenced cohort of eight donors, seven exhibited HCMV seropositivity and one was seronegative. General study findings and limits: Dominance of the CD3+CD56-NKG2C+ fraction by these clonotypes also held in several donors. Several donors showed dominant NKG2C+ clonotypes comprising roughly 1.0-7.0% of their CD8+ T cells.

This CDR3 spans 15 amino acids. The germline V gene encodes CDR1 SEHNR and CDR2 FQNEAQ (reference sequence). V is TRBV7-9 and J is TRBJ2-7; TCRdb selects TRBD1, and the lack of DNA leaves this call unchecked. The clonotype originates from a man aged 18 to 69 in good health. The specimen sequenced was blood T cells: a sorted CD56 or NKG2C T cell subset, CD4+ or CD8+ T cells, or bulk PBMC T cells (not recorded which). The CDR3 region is CASLGEGQGPGEQYF.